This TCR beta chain emerged from a study of blood T cell repertoires in COVID-19. The overall study: Acute and convalescent COVID-19 specimens originated in the United States, Italy and Spain. PBMCs, B-cell-depleted T cells, or T cells provided the cDNA or gDNA that made up the material.

The germline V gene encodes CDR1 LNHDA and CDR2 SQIVND (reference sequence). Trimming cost V 5 bases and J 3 bases; bases outside gene matches: 10. The length of the CDR3 is 16 residues. Original methodology: Amplified reference gene primers provided the basis for estimating nucleated cell counts. Clones were sequenced by immunoSEQ multiplex PCR, and TCRdb holds only the in-frame ones, with some missing. Clone size and the V and J calls come from that table; the DNA yielded D and trimming. Among approximately 250,000 clones, 84% were seen once, and the ten largest hold roughly 4%. Specimen: peripheral blood. The genes are TRBV19 and TRBJ2-7, with 10 nucleotides matching TRBD1. The source is a man aged 60-69 years with acute or convalescent COVID-19. The CDR3 reads CASSLRPGQGIYEQYF. In DNA, the CDR3 is TGTGCCAGTAGTCTTCGGCCGGGACAGGGGATCTACGAGCAGTACTTC.